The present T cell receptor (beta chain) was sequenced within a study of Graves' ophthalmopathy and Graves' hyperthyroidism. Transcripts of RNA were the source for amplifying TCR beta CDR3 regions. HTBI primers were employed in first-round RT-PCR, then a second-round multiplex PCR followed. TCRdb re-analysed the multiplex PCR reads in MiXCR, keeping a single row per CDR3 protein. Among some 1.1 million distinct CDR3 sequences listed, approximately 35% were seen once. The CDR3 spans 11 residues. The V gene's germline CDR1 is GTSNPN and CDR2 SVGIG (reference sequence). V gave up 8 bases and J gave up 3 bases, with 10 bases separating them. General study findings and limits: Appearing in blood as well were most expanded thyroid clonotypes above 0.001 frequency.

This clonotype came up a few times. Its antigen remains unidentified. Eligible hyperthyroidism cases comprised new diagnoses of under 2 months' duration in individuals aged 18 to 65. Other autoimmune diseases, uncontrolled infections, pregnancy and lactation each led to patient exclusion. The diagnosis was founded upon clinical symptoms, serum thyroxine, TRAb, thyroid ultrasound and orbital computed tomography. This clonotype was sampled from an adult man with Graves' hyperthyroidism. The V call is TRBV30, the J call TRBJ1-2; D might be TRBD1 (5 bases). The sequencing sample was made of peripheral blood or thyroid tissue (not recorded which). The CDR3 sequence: CARDRDYGYTF. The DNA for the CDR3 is TGTGCCCGGGACCGCGACTATGGCTACACCTTC.